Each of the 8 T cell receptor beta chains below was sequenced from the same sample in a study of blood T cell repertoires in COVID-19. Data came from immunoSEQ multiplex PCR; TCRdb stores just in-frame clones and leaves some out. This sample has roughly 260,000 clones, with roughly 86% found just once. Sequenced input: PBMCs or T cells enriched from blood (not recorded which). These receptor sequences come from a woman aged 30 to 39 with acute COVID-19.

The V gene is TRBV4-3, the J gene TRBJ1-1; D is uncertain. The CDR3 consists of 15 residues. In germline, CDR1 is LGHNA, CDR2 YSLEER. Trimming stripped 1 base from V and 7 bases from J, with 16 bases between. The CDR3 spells CASSQVRGSKGEAFF. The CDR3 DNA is TGCGCCAGCAGCCAAGTGAGAGGGAGTAAGGGTGAAGCTTTCTTT.

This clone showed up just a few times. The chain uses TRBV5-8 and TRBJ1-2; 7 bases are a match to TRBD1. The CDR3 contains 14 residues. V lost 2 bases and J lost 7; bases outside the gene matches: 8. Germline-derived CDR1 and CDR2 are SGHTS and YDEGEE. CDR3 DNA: TGTGCCAGCAGCTTCGGAGGGGGCGTAGTTGGCTACACCTTC. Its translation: CASSFGGGVVGYTF.

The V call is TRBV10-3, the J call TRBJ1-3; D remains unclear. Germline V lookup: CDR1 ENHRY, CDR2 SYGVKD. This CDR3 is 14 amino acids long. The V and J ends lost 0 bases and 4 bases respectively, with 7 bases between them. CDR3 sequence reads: CAISESKQGNTIYF. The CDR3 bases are TGTGCCATCAGTGAGTCGAAACAGGGAAACACCATATATTTT.

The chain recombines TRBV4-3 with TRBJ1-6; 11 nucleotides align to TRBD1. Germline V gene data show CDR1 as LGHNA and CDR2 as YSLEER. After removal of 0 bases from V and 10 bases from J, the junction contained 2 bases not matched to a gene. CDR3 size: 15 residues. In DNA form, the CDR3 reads TGCGCCAGCAGCCAAGATGGGACAGGGGGATCACCCCTCCACTTT. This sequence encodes CASSQDGTGGSPLHF.

The CDR3 nucleotides read TGTGCCAGCAGTTACTCCCTGGAACAGGGTTACGAGCAGTACTTC. Translating gives CASSYSLEQGYEQYF. V usage is TRBV6-5 and J usage is TRBJ2-7; D might be TRBD1 (6 bases). V was cut by 0 bases and J by 4 bases, with 13 bases left in between. The length of the CDR3 is 15 residues. Germline V gene lookup returns CDR1 MNHEY and CDR2 SVGAGI.

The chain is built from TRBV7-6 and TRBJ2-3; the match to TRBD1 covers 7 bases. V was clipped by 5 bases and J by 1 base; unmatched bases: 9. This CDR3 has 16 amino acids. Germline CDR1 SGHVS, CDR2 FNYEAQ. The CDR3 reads CASSPGPGTGTDTQYF. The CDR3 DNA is TGTGCCAGCAGCCCAGGCCCCGGGACAGGCACAGATACGCAGTATTTT.

The CDR3 nucleotides are TGTGCCTGGAGTACCCCTGGCAGAGGCGGCTATGGCTACACCTTC. It translates to CAWSTPGRGGYGYTF. J is TRBJ1-2 and V is TRBV30; D remains unclear. The CDR3 covers 15 residues. V was shortened by 2 bases and J by 4 bases, with 17 bases between the two germline ends. CDR1 and CDR2 from the germline V gene are GTSNPN and SVGIG (reference sequence).

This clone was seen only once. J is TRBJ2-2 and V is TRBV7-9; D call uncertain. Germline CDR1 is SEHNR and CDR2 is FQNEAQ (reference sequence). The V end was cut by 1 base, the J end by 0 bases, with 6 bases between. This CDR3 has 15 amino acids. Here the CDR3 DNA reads TGTGCCAGCAGCTTAGGTGAGGCGAACACCGGGGAGCTGTTTTTT. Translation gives CASSLGEANTGELFF.